These 20 T cell receptor beta chains were sequenced from one sample in a study of control samples from healthy donors and cancer patients. Libraries were prepared by immunoSEQ multiplex PCR; TCRdb keeps only in-frame clonotypes and omits some of them. Of tens of thousands of clones listed, approximately 94% are singletons. Source material: blood. These receptors were collected from a woman aged 18 to 35 in good health.

The chain couples TRBV7-2 to TRBJ2-3; the D gene is possibly TRBD1 (6 bases). V was trimmed by 0 bases and J by 1 base, leaving 11 bases between them. CDR1 and CDR2 (germline): SGHTA, FQGNSA. CDR3 length: 16 residues. The CDR3 spells CASSLARQAGTDTQYF. The CDR3 DNA reads as TGTGCCAGCAGCTTAGCAAGACAGGCAGGCACAGATACGCAGTATTTT.

This clone came up once. The CDR3 here is CASSPRQGGFGRTEAFF. The CDR3 nucleotides read TGTGCCAGCAGTCCCCGACAGGGAGGGTTCGGTAGGACTGAAGCTTTCTTT. This chain uses TRBV27 with TRBJ1-1; TRBD1 matches at 7 bases. The germline gives CDR1 MNHEY, CDR2 SMNVEV (reference sequence). V shed 5 bases and J 5 bases; nucleotides not matched to a gene: 17. The CDR3 length is 17 residues.

The chain uses TRBV28 and TRBJ1-2; D not resolved. There are 13 residues in the CDR3. Trimming took off 3 bases at V and 8 bases at J, with 13 bases between the two ends. Germline-derived CDR1 and CDR2 are MDHEN and SYDVKM. The CDR3 DNA reads TGTGCCAGCAGTTTGCGAGGGATCCGCGGCTACACCTTC. This sequence encodes CASSLRGIRGYTF.

J is TRBJ2-1 and V is TRBV19; D gene uncertain. The CDR3 contains 13 residues. CDR1 and CDR2 (germline): LNHDA, SQIVND (reference sequence). With 1 base removed from V and 6 bases from J, the gap between germline ends came to 7 bases. The chain's CDR3 is CASSIGHPNEQFF. The CDR3 region has the DNA TGTGCCAGTAGTATAGGACACCCCAATGAGCAGTTCTTC.

The chain joins TRBV11-1 to TRBJ2-3; D may be TRBD1 or TRBD2 (5 bases each). Germline-derived CDR1 and CDR2 are SGHAT and FQDESV (reference sequence). This CDR3 comprises 16 residues. Trimming pared 0 bases from V and 8 bases from J, leaving 18 bases between. CDR3 coding DNA: TGTGCCAGCAGCTTAGCGGGGGTTACAACGAGGGGTACGCAGTATTTT. Amino acid sequence: CASSLAGVTTRGTQYF.

The chain has TRBV7-9 and TRBJ1-1; 9 bases line up with TRBD1. From germline, CDR1 is SEHNR and CDR2 FQNEAQ (reference sequence). The CDR3 has 15 residues. J was trimmed by 2 bases and V by 6 bases; bases with no gene match: 7. CDR3 amino acids: CASSSPDRGNTEAFF. CDR3 bases: TGTGCCAGCAGTTCCCCGGACAGGGGAAACACTGAAGCTTTCTTT.

Remarks on this clone: Its ends do not fully match the called genes, so a read error is possible. The rearrangement uses TRBV7-7 and TRBJ2-1; tentative D call: TRBD2 (6 bases). Germline V gene sequence: CDR1 SSHAT, CDR2 FNYEAQ (reference sequence). The CDR3 loop spans 15 amino acids. The CDR3 region is CASSRTGLVADEQFF. The CDR3 DNA reads TGTGCTAGCAGCCGAACGGGACTTGTTGCGGATGAGCAGTTCTTC.

The V and J genes are TRBV10-3 and TRBJ2-3, with D hard to call. The CDR3 is 14 amino acids. The germline gives CDR1 ENHRY, CDR2 SYGVKD. V shed 4 bases and J shed 4 bases, with 12 bases lying between them. The CDR3 loop is CAISANGESDTQYF. CDR3 DNA: TGTGCCATCAGTGCAAACGGAGAATCAGATACGCAGTATTTT.

The CDR3 coding sequence is TGTGCCAGCAGCTTAGGATCAGCTAACTATGGCTACACCTTC. Amino acids: CASSLGSANYGYTF. J is TRBJ1-2 and V is TRBV7-9; D gene unclear. The CDR3 totals 14 residues. Trimming removed 1 base from V and 0 bases from J, with 6 bases in between. The germline V gene has CDR1 SEHNR and CDR2 FQNEAQ (reference sequence).

This clone was picked up a small number of times. The CDR3 reads CASSQEGTAGRYYEQYF. CDR3 sequence (DNA): TGTGCCAGCAGCCAAGAGGGAACAGCAGGGAGATACTACGAGCAGTACTTC. The chain uses TRBV4-2 and TRBJ2-7, with D perhaps assigned TRBD1 or TRBD2 (5 bases each). V was trimmed by 0 bases and J by 3 bases, leaving 18 bases between them. The CDR3 spans 17 residues. Germline lookup yields CDR1 LGHNA and CDR2 YNFKEQ.

The chain employs TRBV15 and TRBJ1-4; perhaps TRBD1 as D (6 bases). This CDR3 region has 14 residues. Germline V gene lookup returns CDR1 LNHNV and CDR2 YYDKDF (reference sequence). V was trimmed by 6 bases and J by 7 bases, leaving 15 bases between them. The CDR3 DNA sequence: TGTGCCACCAGTACTACTACAGGGTTTGAAAAACTGTTTTTT. This translates into CATSTTTGFEKLFF.

The chain links TRBV5-1 to TRBJ2-5, with 13 bases that match TRBD2. The CDR3 consists of 15 residues. Trimming at V came to 4 bases and at J to 5 bases, leaving 5 bases not matched to a gene. CDR1 is SGHRS, CDR2 YFSETQ, per germline. The CDR3 DNA follows: TGCGCCAGCAGCCTGGGACTAGCGGGGAGGGAGACCCAGTACTTC. It yields the protein CASSLGLAGRETQYF.

The chain employs TRBV10-3 and TRBJ1-2, with TRBD1 matching over 7 bases. Looked up from germline, CDR1 is ENHRY and CDR2 is SYGVKD. The junction had 8 bases not matched to a gene; V was cut back by 10 bases and J by 6 bases. The CDR3 extends over 12 amino acids. The CDR3 spells CATSTGTDGYTF. The CDR3 DNA sequence: TGTGCCACCTCGACAGGGACCGATGGCTACACCTTC.

This sequence joins TRBV3-1 (or the pseudogene TRBV3-2) and TRBJ2-7; TRBD1 is a possible D gene (6 bases). The CDR3 is 15 residues long. Germline V gives CDR1 LGHDT, CDR2 YNNKEL (reference sequence). V was clipped by 0 bases and J by 3 bases, with 12 bases between them. The CDR3 coding sequence is TGTGCCAGCAGCCAAGATGGGACACCCAACTACGAGCAGTACTTC. This translates into CASSQDGTPNYEQYF.

This rearrangement joins TRBV27 to TRBJ2-3, with TRBD2 identical over 10 bases. The CDR3 length is 16 residues. Germline V gene data show CDR1 as MNHEY and CDR2 as SMNVEV (reference sequence). The V and J ends lost 2 bases and 6 bases, in that order; junction bases with no gene match: 8. Here the CDR3 DNA reads TGTGCCAGCAGTTTAACGAGCGGGAGGGCCGTGGATACGCAGTATTTT. Amino acids: CASSLTSGRAVDTQYF.

The rearrangement links TRBV14 to TRBJ1-2, with D perhaps TRBD1 (6 bases). V was shortened by 4 bases and J by 4 bases, with 25 bases between the two germline ends. CDR3 length equals 18 residues. Germline values: CDR1 SGHDN, CDR2 FVKESK. The chain's CDR3 is CASSPPWGGPIIAYGYTF. As DNA, the CDR3 is TGTGCCAGCAGCCCCCCATGGGGGGGGCCTATTATCGCCTATGGCTACACCTTC. Looking up the rest from reference TRBV14 and TRBJ1-2 gives the full variable domain: EAGVTQFPSHSVIEKGQTVTLRCDPISGHDNLYWYRRVMGKEIKFLLHFVKESKQDESGMPNNRFLAERTGGTYSTLKVQPAELEDSGVYFCASSPPWGGPIIAYGYTFGSGTRLTVV.

The chain uses TRBV5-6 and TRBJ1-2; maybe TRBD1 (5 bases). Trimming removed 0 bases at V and 5 bases at J, with 11 bases between. This CDR3 spans 14 amino acids. Per the germline V gene, CDR1 is SGHDT and CDR2 is YYEEEE. CDR3 loop: CASSLVGPGYGYTF. In DNA, the CDR3 is TGTGCCAGCAGCTTGGTGGGACCAGGGTATGGCTACACCTTC. Variable domain in full (rest from reference TRBV5-6 and TRBJ1-2): DAGVTQSPTHLIKTRGQQVTLRCSPKSGHDTVSWYQQALGQGPQFIFQYYEEEERQRGNFPDRFSGHQFPNYSSELNVNALLLGDSALYLCASSLVGPGYGYTFGSGTRLTVV.

This clone was counted a single time. The rearrangement joins TRBV13 to TRBJ2-7; D gene unclear. CDR1 is PRHDT and CDR2 is FYEKMQ in the germline V gene (reference sequence). The CDR3 runs to 12 residues. Deletions cut 5 bases from V and 6 bases from J, with 11 bases between. The CDR3 bases are TGTGCCAGCAGCCTTAGGTTATCCGAGCAGTACTTC. The encoded protein is CASSLRLSEQYF.

The V and J genes are TRBV18 and TRBJ2-7; D is unclear. The CDR3 spans 14 residues. Germline loops: CDR1 KGHSH, CDR2 LQKENI. Trimming removed 5 bases from V and 3 bases from J, with 14 bases in between. CDR3 sequence: CASSSLPESYEQYF. Written as DNA, the CDR3 is TGTGCCAGCTCATCTCTTCCCGAAAGCTACGAGCAGTACTTC.

The gene calls are TRBV19 and TRBJ2-2; perhaps TRBD1 as D (6 bases). The CDR3 has 16 residues. Germline lookup yields CDR1 LNHDA and CDR2 SQIVND (reference sequence). V was trimmed by 0 bases and J by 4 bases, leaving 12 bases between them. CDR3 protein: CASSIEPQGVTGELFF. Here the CDR3 DNA reads TGTGCCAGTAGTATAGAGCCACAGGGAGTCACCGGGGAGCTGTTTTTT.